What follows describes a single T cell receptor (beta chain). What it binds is not known. This sample was taken from a study of monozygotic twins with inflammatory bowel disease. Study-wide results and limits: Healthy twins shared more clonotypes with others than IBD patients, most markedly active ones.

TCRdb reprocessed the 5' RACE reads; each CDR3 protein has one entry and no DNA is given. The repertoire table contains over 350,000 distinct CDR3 sequences. From germline, CDR1 is SGHAT and CDR2 FQNNGV. This CDR3 contains 19 residues. The source of this sequence is a human donor with ulcerative colitis or Crohn's disease, or a healthy co-twin of an affected twin (not recorded which). The chain combines TRBV11-2 with TRBJ2-2; TCRdb outputs TRBD1, but without DNA this stays unchecked. Source material: blood. CDR3 sequence reads: CASSLTAQSGGPNTGELFF.